This T cell receptor beta chain was recorded in a study of blood T cell repertoires in COVID-19. At the level of the study: Acute-phase and convalescent COVID-19 samples originated in the United States, Italy and Spain. Sample material is recorded as cDNA or gDNA derived from T cells, B-cell-depleted T cells, or PBMCs.

As originally analysed: Estimated nucleated cell counts came from reference gene primer amplification. Profiling relied on immunoSEQ multiplex PCR, and the TCRdb table lists in-frame clones only, not all of them. V and J calls and clone size follow that table, whereas D and trimming were derived from the DNA. The table has about 210,000 clones, around 84% seen once; the top ten hold 10% to 15%. CDR1 SGHRS and CDR2 YFSETQ come from the germline V gene. This CDR3 is 15 amino acids long. V gave up 4 bases and J gave up 2 bases, with 15 bases separating them. This clone appeared a single time. The sequence was collected from a human donor in a cohort sampled during active COVID-19. Sequences were obtained from peripheral blood. This chain uses TRBV5-1 with TRBJ1-2, with a weak D call TRBD1 (5 bases). CDR3 bases: TGCGCCAGCAGCCCGAACGTCCAGGGAAACTATGGCTACACCTTC. Its translation is CASSPNVQGNYGYTF.